Given below is one TCR beta chain in context. These data originate in a study of blood T cell repertoires in COVID-19. Study as a whole: Sources were T cells, B-cell-depleted T cells, or PBMCs; the material itself was cDNA or gDNA.

Original processing notes: Amplification with reference gene primers provided the estimates of nucleated cell counts. Repertoires were generated with immunoSEQ multiplex PCR, while TCRdb's copy carries only in-frame clones and drops some. The D gene and trimming were derived from the DNA, and the V and J assignments and clone size from that table. The table shows over 250,000 clones, with around 90% occurring only once. This CDR3 contains 16 residues. Per the germline V gene, CDR1 is SGHNT and CDR2 is YYREEE (reference sequence). The V segment lost 5 bases and the J segment 7 bases; nucleotides outside the gene matches: 10.

V and J are TRBV5-4 and TRBJ2-1, with 12 bases matching TRBD2. The source material was peripheral blood. The receptor comes from a woman aged 30 to 39 with acute or convalescent COVID-19. CDR3 loop: CASSPRTSGAGNEQFF. The CDR3 DNA sequence: TGTGCCAGCAGTCCGAGGACTAGCGGGGCTGGGAATGAGCAGTTCTTC.